The clone carrying this T cell receptor (beta chain) was counted ten times or more. The CDR3 has 15 amino acids. Germline V gene data show CDR1 as MDHEN and CDR2 as SYDVKM. Trimming cost V 6 bases and J 0 bases, with 12 bases left between them. This entry is derived from a study of blood T cells in healthy people across ages. A J-beta primer mix and a sample-barcoded 5' primer were used in a second PCR of roughly 7 to 12 cycles. Every sample returned 3 million or more CDR3-containing paired-end reads. TCRdb used MiXCR to reprocess the 5' RACE reads, holding one entry per CDR3 protein. The top ten hold roughly 10% of the sample, which has more than 750,000 distinct CDR3 sequences, 25% to 35% seen once. These sequences were also reported in another study, on T cells of mothers and their children.

V usage is TRBV28 and J usage is TRBJ2-1; tentative D call: TRBD2 (6 bases). The sample was blood. This receptor was taken from a woman aged 40 to 55 in good health. The CDR3 region is CASSPGLLSYNEQFF. For the CDR3, the DNA is TGTGCCAGCAGCCCGGGACTCCTCTCCTACAATGAGCAGTTCTTC.